This entry describes one TCR beta chain. These data belong to a study of technical replicates of blood from a few donors. The data were produced by immunoSEQ multiplex PCR, yet TCRdb's version contains in-frame clones alone and is incomplete. This sample carries roughly 83,000 clones, more than 80% of them seen once, and the ten largest clones take around 0.24%. The germline V gene has CDR1 SGHRS and CDR2 YFSETQ. V was pared by 4 bases and J by 4 bases, with 11 bases between. The CDR3 has 13 amino acids. This chain connects TRBV5-1 to TRBJ2-5; no clear D. Sequencing used T cells isolated from PBMCs. This receptor was identified in a human donor in good health. The CDR3 nucleotides read TGCGCCAGCAGCCTCACCCTAGGAGAGACCCAGTACTTC. Its protein is CASSLTLGETQYF.